The 27 T cell receptor beta chains listed next were all sequenced from one sample in a study of blood T cells in healthy people across ages. A sample-barcoded 5' primer and a J-beta primer mix were used in a second PCR of about 7 to 11 cycles. TCRdb fed the 5' RACE reads into MiXCR, producing one record per CDR3 protein. This repertoire shows about 810,000 distinct CDR3 sequences, under 40% found once; its top ten account for 10% to 15%. The sample consisted of blood. The source of these receptors is a young man in good health.

The genes are TRBV9 and TRBJ2-1, with D possibly TRBD1 on 6 matching bases. From germline, CDR1 is SGDLS and CDR2 YYNGEE. The CDR3 sequence is 16 residues long. Trimming took off 0 bases at V and 1 base at J, with 11 bases between the two ends. CDR3 amino acids: CASSVVGGKSYNEQFF. In DNA form, the CDR3 reads TGTGCCAGCAGCGTAGTTGGGGGCAAGTCCTACAATGAGCAGTTCTTC. Variable domain in full (rest from reference TRBV9 and TRBJ2-1): DSGVTQTPKHLITATGQRVTLRCSPRSGDLSVYWYQQSLDQGLQFLIQYYNGEERAKGNILERFSAQQFPDLHSELNLSSLELGDSALYFCASSVVGGKSYNEQFFGPGTRLTVL.

A word on this clonotype: This may be a read error: a much more frequent sequence differs by one nucleotide. The chain is built from TRBV20-1 and TRBJ2-3; D is perhaps TRBD1 or TRBD2 (5 bases each). Trimming removed 3 bases at V and 3 bases at J, with 13 bases between. From germline, CDR1 is DFQATT and CDR2 SNEGSKA (reference sequence). The CDR3 length is 14 residues. The CDR3 DNA sequence: TGCAGTGCTAGTGGGACCGCCCATACAGATACGCAGTATTTT. Translation: CSASGTAHTDTQYF.

A remark on this clonotype: One end of the junction does not line up with germline, which may come from a read error. V is TRBV4-3 and J is TRBJ1-2; a possible D gene is TRBD1 (5 bases). Germline CDR1 is LGHNA and CDR2 is YSLEER. This CDR3 region has 15 residues. In nucleotides, the CDR3 is TGCGCCGGCAGCCAAGATGGGGCAGCTAACTATGGCTACACCTTC. Translating gives CAGSQDGAANYGYTF.

This clonotype was seen many times. The chain couples TRBV5-1 to TRBJ2-3, with D unresolved. Trimming stripped 0 bases from V and 4 bases from J, with 9 bases between. Germline lookup yields CDR1 SGHRS and CDR2 YFSETQ. The CDR3 loop spans 14 amino acids. As DNA, the CDR3 is TGCGCCAGCAGCTTGGTTACCGGCTCAGATACGCAGTATTTT. This encodes CASSLVTGSDTQYF.

This clonotype has just a few counts. The rearrangement links TRBV7-8 to TRBJ2-1, with D perhaps TRBD1 (6 bases). The CDR3 covers 15 residues. Trimming left V 7 bases short and J 0 bases short, with 13 bases between. Germline values: CDR1 SGHVS, CDR2 FQNEAQ. CDR3 sequence reads: CASITGSGSYNEQFF. CDR3 DNA: TGTGCCAGCATTACAGGGTCGGGCTCCTACAATGAGCAGTTCTTC.

The chain is built from TRBV7-2 and TRBJ2-1; weak D call: TRBD2 (5 bases). The germline CDR1 and CDR2 sequences are SGHTA and FQGNSA. Trimming removed 1 base from V and 12 bases from J, with 7 bases in between. The CDR3 is made up of 11 amino acids. The DNA of the CDR3 is TGTGCCAGCAGCTTAGTGGGAGTGCAGTTCTTC. This gives the protein CASSLVGVQFF. The full variable domain, rest sourced from reference TRBV7-2 and TRBJ2-1, is GAGVSQSPSNKVTEKGKDVELRCDPISGHTALYWYRQSLGQGLEFLIYFQGNSAPDKSGLPSDRFSAERTGGSVSTLTIQRTQQEDSAVYLCASSLVGVQFFGPGTRLTVL.

V is TRBV9 and J is TRBJ1-1, with a tentative D call TRBD1 (5 bases). The CDR3 is made up of 17 amino acids. V lost 1 base and J 3 bases, leaving 19 bases between the germline ends. The germline CDR1 and CDR2 sequences are SGDLS and YYNGEE. CDR3 in amino acids: CASSVIDSGIQDTEAFF. The CDR3, as DNA: TGTGCCAGCAGCGTAATCGACTCAGGGATCCAGGACACTGAAGCTTTCTTT.

The chain combines TRBV29-1 with TRBJ1-2; 10 bases line up with TRBD1. The germline gives CDR1 SQVTM, CDR2 ANQGSEA. CDR3 size: 12 residues. J gave up 7 bases and V 7 bases, and 6 bases lay outside the gene matches. CDR3: CSAGQGEGGYTF. In DNA, the CDR3 is TGCAGCGCAGGACAGGGGGAAGGTGGCTACACCTTC.

V and J are TRBV5-1 and TRBJ2-1, with 8 bases that match TRBD2. This CDR3 spans 17 amino acids. Germline V gene lookup returns CDR1 SGHRS and CDR2 YFSETQ. Trimming at V came to 5 bases and at J to 4 bases, leaving 14 bases not matched to a gene. CDR3 sequence (DNA): TGCGCCAGCAGTTTGTTCGCCTCGGGGGGGCGTTACAATGAGCAGTTCTTC. Translating gives CASSLFASGGRYNEQFF. Full variable domain (rest looked up from reference TRBV5-1 and TRBJ2-1): KAGVTQTPRYLIKTRGQQVTLSCSPISGHRSVSWYQQTPGQGLQFLFEYFSETQRNKGNFPGRFSGRQFSNSRSEMNVSTLELGDSALYLCASSLFASGGRYNEQFFGPGTRLTVL.

The chain carries TRBV2 and TRBJ1-1; 8 bases are shared with TRBD1. The CDR3 has 14 residues. CDR1 and CDR2 from the germline V gene are SNHLY and FYNNEI. The V and J ends lost 5 bases and 4 bases, in that order; junction bases with no gene match: 6. CDR3 nucleotide sequence: TGTGCCAGCAGTTTTTCTACAGGGGGCACTGAAGCTTTCTTT. Its protein is CASSFSTGGTEAFF.

This clonotype showed up many times. The CDR3 bases are TGTGCCAGCAGTTTCTCGGACGAGCAGTACTTC. Translated: CASSFSDEQYF. The chain recombines TRBV12-3 or TRBV12-4 with TRBJ2-7; D gene ambiguous. This CDR3 spans 11 amino acids. V was trimmed by 3 bases and J by 5 bases, leaving 5 bases between them.

The V and J genes are TRBV6-2 or TRBV6-3 and TRBJ2-3; 8 bases agree with TRBD2. CDR1 and CDR2 from the germline V gene are MNHEY and SVGEGT. This CDR3 region has 16 residues. V shed 4 bases, J shed 0 bases, and the junction held 6 bases outside the gene matches. The CDR3 loop is CASSFPLAASTDTQYF. CDR3 coding DNA: TGTGCCAGCAGTTTTCCACTAGCGGCTAGCACAGATACGCAGTATTTT.

The chain uses TRBV6-1 and TRBJ1-2; D is uncertain. Between the trimmed V and J ends, which lost 1 base and 6 bases, there was a span of 9 bases. The germline gives CDR1 MNHNS, CDR2 SASEGT. This CDR3 region has 13 residues. The CDR3 nucleotides are TGTGCCAGCAGTGAAGAGGGTTCAGATGGCTACACCTTC. It specifies CASSEEGSDGYTF.

This chain uses TRBV6-5 with TRBJ2-2, with D perhaps TRBD2 (6 bases). From germline, CDR1 is MNHEY and CDR2 SVGAGI. The V end lost 1 base, the J end lost 5 bases, and 14 bases lay between the germline ends. The CDR3 runs 16 residues. The DNA for the CDR3 is TGTGCCAGCAGTTACTTCGGACGAGCGGGTACCGGGGAGCTGTTTTTT. Its translation: CASSYFGRAGTGELFF.

The CDR3 DNA follows: TGTGCCAGTAGTATAGAGGTAGGCAGGAAAAATGAGCAGTTCTTC. Translation gives CASSIEVGRKNEQFF. This rearrangement joins TRBV19 to TRBJ2-1, with D unclear. Germline V CDR1 and CDR2: LNHDA, SQIVND (reference sequence). Trimming shortened V by 0 bases and J by 7 bases, and 13 bases separated the two germline ends. The CDR3 is 15 amino acids. Complete variable domain (other parts from reference TRBV19 and TRBJ2-1): DGGITQSPKYLFRKEGQNVTLSCEQNLNHDAMYWYRQDPGQGLRLIYYSQIVNDFQKGDIAEGYSVSREKKESFPLTVTSAQKNPTAFYLCASSIEVGRKNEQFFGPGTRLTVL.

The rearrangement links TRBV7-9 to TRBJ2-7; 14 nucleotides match TRBD2. This CDR3 has 18 amino acids. After removal of 5 bases from V and 7 bases from J, the junction contained 16 bases not matched to a gene. Germline V gene data show CDR1 as SEHNR and CDR2 as FQNEAQ (reference sequence). This CDR3 is CASSPNSGTSGGHNEQYF. CDR3 DNA: TGTGCCAGCAGCCCTAACTCAGGGACTAGCGGGGGTCACAATGAGCAGTACTTC.

The V and J genes are TRBV19 and TRBJ2-1, with TRBD2 matching 13 bases. Germline V gene lookup returns CDR1 LNHDA and CDR2 SQIVND (reference sequence). J was trimmed by 8 bases and V by 4 bases; bases with no gene match: 5. The length of the CDR3 is 15 residues. In DNA, the CDR3 is TGTGCCAGTAGTACACTAGCGGGGGGGTTCGATGAGCAGTTCTTC. Translation gives CASSTLAGGFDEQFF.

The chain recombines TRBV7-3 with TRBJ2-1, with 9 bases identical to TRBD2. The CDR3 totals 15 residues. Trimming took 2 bases from V and 13 from J; bases not matched to a gene: 12. The germline gives CDR1 SGHTA, CDR2 FQGTGA. The CDR3 here is CASSLGLAGKETQFF. The CDR3 DNA follows: TGTGCCAGCAGCTTAGGTCTAGCGGGGAAGGAGACCCAGTTCTTC.

The V and J genes are TRBV5-1 and TRBJ2-2; D is undetermined. CDR3 length: 14 residues. Germline V gene lookup returns CDR1 SGHRS and CDR2 YFSETQ. V lost 0 bases to trimming and J lost 7 bases, with 10 bases between them. The CDR3, as DNA: TGCGCCAGCAGCTTGGCCCAAGATGGCGGGGAGCTGTTTTTT. The encoded protein is CASSLAQDGGELFF.

The sample holds one count of this clonotype. V is TRBV29-1 and J is TRBJ2-7; 10 bases are a match to TRBD1. V dropped 6 bases and J dropped 5; count of bases not matched to a gene: 7. The CDR3 runs to 13 residues. In germline, CDR1 is SQVTM, CDR2 ANQGSEA. CDR3 DNA: TGCAGCGTCGTTGACAGGGGGCAACACGAGCAGTACTTC. Translated: CSVVDRGQHEQYF.

The chain couples TRBV9 to TRBJ2-3; 7 nucleotides match TRBD2. Germline values: CDR1 SGDLS, CDR2 YYNGEE. The V segment lost 3 bases and the J segment 2 bases; nucleotides outside the gene matches: 6. The CDR3 consists of 15 residues. CDR3 residues: CASSGPGGTTDTQYF. The CDR3 DNA is TGTGCCAGCAGCGGTCCCGGGGGGACCACAGATACGCAGTATTTT.

This clonotype was seen more than once but under ten times. V gene TRBV12-3 or TRBV12-4 combines with J gene TRBJ1-1, with no clear D. V gave up 9 bases and J gave up 5 bases, with 10 bases separating them. The CDR3 consists of 11 residues. CDR3 sequence (DNA): TGTGCCAGTCACGAAGGAACTGAAGCTTTCTTT. Translating it yields CASHEGTEAFF.

The chain joins TRBV20-1 to TRBJ2-1; TRBD2 agrees at 7 bases. Germline-derived CDR1 and CDR2 are DFQATT and SNEGSKA (reference sequence). Trimming at V came to 3 bases and at J to 3 bases, leaving 11 bases not matched to a gene. The CDR3 contains 16 residues. CDR3 coding DNA: TGCAGTGCTAGGGTTCCCTGGGGGGGAATCTACAATGAGCAGTTCTTC. This encodes CSARVPWGGIYNEQFF.

This chain connects TRBV20-1 to TRBJ2-3, with TRBD2 matching 10 bases. This CDR3 comprises 15 residues. The germline CDR1 and CDR2 sequences are DFQATT and SNEGSKA (reference sequence). V gave up 4 bases and J gave up 9 bases; unmatched junction bases: 13. CDR3 bases: TGCAGTGCTACCGGGCCAGCGGGGGGGACACGGACGCAGTATTTT. Translating gives CSATGPAGGTRTQYF.

The chain couples TRBV6-6 to TRBJ2-4; TRBD2 might be the D (5 bases). The J call is doubtful: the DNA matches TRBJ2-7 better. The CDR3 runs 13 residues. Germline assignment: CDR1 MNHNY and CDR2 SVGAGI (reference sequence). In DNA form, the CDR3 reads TGTGCCACCGGAGGCAGGCCTAACTACGAGCAGTACTTC. Protein sequence: CATGGRPNYEQYF.

This clonotype has only a few counts. The CDR3 protein is CASSSRTGGHEKLFF. CDR3 in DNA: TGTGCCAGCAGCTCCAGGACAGGGGGTCACGAAAAACTGTTTTTT. The chain uses TRBV7-2 and TRBJ1-4; TRBD1 agrees at 10 bases. V trimming: 4 bases; J trimming: 8 bases; junction bases outside the gene matches: 7. The CDR3 contains 15 residues. Germline V CDR1 and CDR2: SGHTA, FQGNSA.

The table lists this clonotype with a few counts. The V call is TRBV20-1, the J call TRBJ2-3, with 9 nucleotides matching TRBD2. Per the germline V gene, CDR1 is DFQATT and CDR2 is SNEGSKA (reference sequence). J lost 6 bases, V lost 5 bases, and 15 bases had no gene match. The CDR3 has 16 residues. The CDR3 sequence: CSAHPGLAPSIDTQYF. Here the CDR3 DNA reads TGCAGTGCTCACCCGGGACTAGCTCCCTCGATTGATACGCAGTATTTT.